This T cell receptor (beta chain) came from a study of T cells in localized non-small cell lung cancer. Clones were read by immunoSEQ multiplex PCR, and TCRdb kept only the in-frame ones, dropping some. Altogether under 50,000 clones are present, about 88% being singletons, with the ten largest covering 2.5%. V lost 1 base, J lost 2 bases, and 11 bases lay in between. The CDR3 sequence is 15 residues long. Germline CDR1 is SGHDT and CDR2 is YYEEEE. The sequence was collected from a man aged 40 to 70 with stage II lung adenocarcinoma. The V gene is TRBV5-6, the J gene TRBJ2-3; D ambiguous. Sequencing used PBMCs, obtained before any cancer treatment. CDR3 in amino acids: CASSLFGRNTDTQYF. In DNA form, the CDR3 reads TGTGCCAGCAGCTTGTTTGGAAGAAACACAGATACGCAGTATTTT.